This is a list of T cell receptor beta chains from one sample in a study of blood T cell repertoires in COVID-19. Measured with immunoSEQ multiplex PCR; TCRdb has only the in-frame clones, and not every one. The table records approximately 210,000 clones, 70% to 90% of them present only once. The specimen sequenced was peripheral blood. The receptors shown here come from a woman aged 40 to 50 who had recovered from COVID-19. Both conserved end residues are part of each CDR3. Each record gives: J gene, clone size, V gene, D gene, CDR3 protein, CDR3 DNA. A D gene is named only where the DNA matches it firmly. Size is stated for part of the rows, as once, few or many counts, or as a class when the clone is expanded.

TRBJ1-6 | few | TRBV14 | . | CASSQITSSPLHF | TGTGCCAGCAGCCAAATCACCAGTTCACCCCTCCACTTT
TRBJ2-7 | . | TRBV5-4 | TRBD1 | CASSRTGSVGYEQYF | TGTGCCAGCAGCAGGACAGGGTCCGTCGGCTACGAGCAGTACTTC
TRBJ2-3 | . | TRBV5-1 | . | CASSLGWTWDGTDTQYF | TGCGCCAGCAGCTTGGGATGGACTTGGGATGGAACAGATACGCAGTATTTT
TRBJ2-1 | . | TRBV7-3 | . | CASSYLGSEQFF | TGTGCCAGCAGTTACCTGGGGAGTGAGCAGTTCTTC
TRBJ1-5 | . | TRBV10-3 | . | CAISGQGHSNQPQHF | TGTGCCATCAGTGGTCAGGGGCATAGCAATCAGCCCCAGCATTTT
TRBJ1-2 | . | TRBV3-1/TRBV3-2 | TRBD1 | CASSQFRQGVHGYTF | TGTGCCAGCAGCCAATTCCGACAGGGGGTACATGGCTACACCTTC
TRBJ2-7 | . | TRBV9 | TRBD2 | CASSRGGVRVEQYF | TGTGCCAGCAGCCGGGGGGGAGTTCGGGTCGAGCAGTACTTC
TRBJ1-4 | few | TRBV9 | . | CASSVRGGKLFF | TGTGCCAGCAGCGTACGAGGGGGAAAACTGTTTTTT
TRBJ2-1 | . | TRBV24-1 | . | CATSDSGTPYNEQFF | TGTGCCACCAGTGATTCCGGGACACCTTACAATGAGCAGTTCTTC
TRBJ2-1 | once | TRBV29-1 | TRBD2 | CSVEGGAGVHNEQFF | TGCAGCGTTGAAGGCGGGGCGGGAGTCCACAATGAGCAGTTCTTC
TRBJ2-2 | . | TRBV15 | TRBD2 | CATSRDLAGVGGELFF | TGTGCCACCAGCAGAGATTTGGCGGGAGTCGGCGGGGAGCTGTTTTTT
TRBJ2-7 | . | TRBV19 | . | CAAAGARGPIYEQYF | TGTGCCGCGGCTGGGGCTAGGGGCCCCATCTACGAGCAGTACTTC
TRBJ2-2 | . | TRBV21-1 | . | CARREANTGELFF | TGTGCCAGGCGGGAGGCGAACACCGGGGAGCTGTTTTTT
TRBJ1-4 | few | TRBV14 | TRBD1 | CASSPLGTGGNEKLFF | TGTGCCAGCAGCCCCTTGGGGACAGGCGGTAATGAAAAACTGTTTTTT
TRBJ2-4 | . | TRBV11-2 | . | CASSLDGLAKNIQYF | TGTGCCAGCAGCCTAGACGGTCTAGCCAAAAACATTCAGTACTTC
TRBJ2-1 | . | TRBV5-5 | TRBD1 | CASSLDPGQGGPQAFF | TGTGCCAGCAGCTTGGACCCGGGACAGGGGGGCCCCCAGGCGTTCTTC
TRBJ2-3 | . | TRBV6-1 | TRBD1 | CASSEGPGGNTQYF | TGTGCCAGCAGTGAAGGGCCAGGGGGAAATACGCAGTATTTT
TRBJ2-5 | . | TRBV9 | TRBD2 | CASSQTPREEQETQYF | TGTGCCAGCAGCCAAACCCCGCGGGAGGAACAAGAGACCCAGTACTTC
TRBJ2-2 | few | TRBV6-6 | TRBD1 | CASSFGTVNTGELFF | TGTGCCAGCAGCTTCGGGACAGTCAACACCGGGGAGCTGTTTTTT
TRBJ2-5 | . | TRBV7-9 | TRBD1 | CASSLRQGVETQYF | TGTGCCAGCAGCCTTAGACAGGGGGTAGAGACCCAGTACTTC
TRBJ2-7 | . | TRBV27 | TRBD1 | CASRTTRDSLSTYEQYF | TGTGCCAGCAGAACAACCCGGGACAGCCTTAGCACCTACGAGCAGTACTTC
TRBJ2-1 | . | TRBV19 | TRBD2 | CATSGLAGVWNEQFF | TGTGCCACCTCGGGGCTAGCGGGAGTTTGGAATGAGCAGTTCTTC
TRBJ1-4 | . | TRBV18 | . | CASSQDFRKLFF | TGTGCCAGCTCTCAGGACTTCAGAAAACTGTTTTTT
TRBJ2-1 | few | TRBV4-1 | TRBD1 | CASSQETSGTGVDNEQFF | TGCGCCAGCAGCCAAGAGACTTCCGGGACAGGGGTTGACAATGAGCAGTTCTTC
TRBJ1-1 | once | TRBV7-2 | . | CASSLESLGRIMENTEAFF | TGTGCCAGCAGCTTAGAAAGCCTGGGCAGGATCATGGAGAACACTGAAGCTTTCTTT
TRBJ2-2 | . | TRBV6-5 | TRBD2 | CASSYVAGDTGELFF | TGTGCCAGCAGTTATGTAGCGGGAGATACCGGGGAGCTGTTTTTT
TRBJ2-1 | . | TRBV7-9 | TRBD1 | CASSLQGRKEGNEQFF | TGTGCCAGCAGCCTACAGGGGCGGAAAGAGGGAAATGAGCAGTTCTTC
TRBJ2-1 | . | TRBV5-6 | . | CASSFSVEQFF | TGTGCCAGCAGCTTTAGCGTAGAGCAGTTCTTC
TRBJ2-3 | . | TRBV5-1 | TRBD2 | CASSLEGPTSGSHDTQYF | TGCGCCAGCAGCTTGGAGGGCCCGACTAGCGGGAGTCATGATACGCAGTATTTT
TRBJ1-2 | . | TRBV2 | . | CASTRQVPNYGYTF | TGTGCCAGCACCCGACAGGTCCCTAACTATGGCTACACCTTC
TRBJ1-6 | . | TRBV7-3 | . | CASSAVGGDYNSPLHF | TGTGCCAGCAGCGCCGTGGGAGGCGATTATAATTCACCCCTCCACTTT
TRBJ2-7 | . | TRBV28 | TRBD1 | CASNRQGTNYEQYF | TGTGCCAGCAACCGACAGGGTACTAACTACGAGCAGTACTTC